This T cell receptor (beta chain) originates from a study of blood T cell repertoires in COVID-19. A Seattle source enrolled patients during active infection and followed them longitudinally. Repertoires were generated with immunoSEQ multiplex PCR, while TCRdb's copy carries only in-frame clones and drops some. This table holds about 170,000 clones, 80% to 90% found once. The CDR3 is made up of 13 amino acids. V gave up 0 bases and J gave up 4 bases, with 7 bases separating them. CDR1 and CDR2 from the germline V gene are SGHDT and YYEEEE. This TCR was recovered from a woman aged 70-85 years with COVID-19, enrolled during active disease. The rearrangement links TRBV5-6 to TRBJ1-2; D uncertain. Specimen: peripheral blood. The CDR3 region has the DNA TGTGCCAGCAGCTTGGGGCCGTCCTATGGCTACACCTTC. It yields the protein CASSLGPSYGYTF.